These 2 T cell receptor beta chains originate from one sample sequenced in a study of blood T cell repertoires in COVID-19. Clones were read by immunoSEQ multiplex PCR, and TCRdb kept only the in-frame ones, dropping some. This sample has around 100,000 clones, with roughly 84% found just once. Sequencing was carried out using peripheral blood. These receptors were taken from a man aged 40-50 years with acute or convalescent COVID-19.

The V call is TRBV6-5, the J call TRBJ1-2, with a possible D match to TRBD1 (5 bases). Per germline, CDR1 MNHEY and CDR2 SVGAGI. Trimming took off 7 bases at V and 4 bases at J, with 10 bases between the two ends. The CDR3 spans 12 residues. The CDR3, as DNA: TGTGCCAGCATCGACAGACTCTATGGCTACACCTTC. Translating gives CASIDRLYGYTF.

The V call is TRBV4-3, the J call TRBJ1-4, with TRBD1 matching over 9 bases. Germline CDR1 reads LGHNA; CDR2 reads YSLEER. This CDR3 is 15 amino acids long. V lost 4 bases to trimming and J lost 6 bases; unmatched junction nucleotides: 6. The CDR3 is CASSRRQGDDEKLFF. The DNA of the CDR3 is TGCGCCAGCAGCCGGAGACAGGGGGATGATGAAAAACTGTTTTTT.